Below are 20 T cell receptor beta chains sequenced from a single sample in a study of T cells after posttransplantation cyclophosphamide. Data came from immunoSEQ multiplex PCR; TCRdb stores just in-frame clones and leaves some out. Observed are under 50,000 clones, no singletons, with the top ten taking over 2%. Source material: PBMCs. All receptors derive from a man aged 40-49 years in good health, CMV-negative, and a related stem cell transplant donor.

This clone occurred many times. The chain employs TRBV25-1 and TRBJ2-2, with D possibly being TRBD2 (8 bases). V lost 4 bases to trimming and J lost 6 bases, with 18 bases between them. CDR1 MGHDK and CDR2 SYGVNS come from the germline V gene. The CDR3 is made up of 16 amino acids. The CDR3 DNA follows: TGTGCCAGCAGTGGTATAGCGGGAAGGGGGCCCGGGGAGCTGTTTTTT. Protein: CASSGIAGRGPGELFF.

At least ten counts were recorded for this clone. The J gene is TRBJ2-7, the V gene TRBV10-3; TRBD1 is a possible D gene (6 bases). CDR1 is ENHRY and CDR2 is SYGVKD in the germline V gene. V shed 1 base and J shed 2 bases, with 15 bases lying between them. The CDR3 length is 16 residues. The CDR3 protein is CAISELDSPNPYEQYF. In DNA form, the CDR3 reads TGTGCCATCAGTGAGTTGGACAGCCCTAATCCCTACGAGCAGTACTTC.

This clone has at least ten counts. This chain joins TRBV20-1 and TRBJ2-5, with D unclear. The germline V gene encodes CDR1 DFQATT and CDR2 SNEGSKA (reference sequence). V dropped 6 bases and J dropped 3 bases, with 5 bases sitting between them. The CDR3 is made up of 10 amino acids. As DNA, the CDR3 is TGCAGTGCGGGCAAAGAGACCCAGTACTTC. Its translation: CSAGKETQYF.

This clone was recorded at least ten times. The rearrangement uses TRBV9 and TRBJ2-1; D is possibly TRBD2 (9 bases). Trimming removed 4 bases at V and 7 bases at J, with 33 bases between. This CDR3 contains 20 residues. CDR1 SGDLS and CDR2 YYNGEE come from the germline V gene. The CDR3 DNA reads TGTGCCAGCAGCCCAGGACAGGGCGGTAGCGGGAGCGGAATGTGGAATGAGCAGTTCTTC. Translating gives CASSPGQGGSGSGMWNEQFF. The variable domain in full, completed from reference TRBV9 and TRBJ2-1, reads DSGVTQTPKHLITATGQRVTLRCSPRSGDLSVYWYQQSLDQGLQFLIQYYNGEERAKGNILERFSAQQFPDLHSELNLSSLELGDSALYFCASSPGQGGSGSGMWNEQFFGPGTRLTVL.

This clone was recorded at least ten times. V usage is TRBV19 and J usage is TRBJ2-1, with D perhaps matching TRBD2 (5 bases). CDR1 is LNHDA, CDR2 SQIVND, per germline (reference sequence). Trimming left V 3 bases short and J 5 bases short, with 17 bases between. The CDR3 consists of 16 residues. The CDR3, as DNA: TGTGCCAGTAGTATGCCCGCGCTTGTCGGGGACAATGAGCAGTTCTTC. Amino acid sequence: CASSMPALVGDNEQFF.

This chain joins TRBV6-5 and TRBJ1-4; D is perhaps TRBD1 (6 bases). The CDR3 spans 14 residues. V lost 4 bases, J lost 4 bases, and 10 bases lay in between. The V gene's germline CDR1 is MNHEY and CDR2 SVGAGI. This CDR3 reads CASSFGQLNEKLFF. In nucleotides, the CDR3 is TGTGCCAGCAGTTTCGGACAGCTTAATGAAAAACTGTTTTTT.

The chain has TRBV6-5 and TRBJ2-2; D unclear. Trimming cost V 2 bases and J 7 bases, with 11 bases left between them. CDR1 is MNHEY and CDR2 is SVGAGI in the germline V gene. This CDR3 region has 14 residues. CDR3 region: CASSYPPPGGELFF. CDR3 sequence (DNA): TGTGCCAGCAGTTACCCCCCGCCCGGCGGGGAGCTGTTTTTT.

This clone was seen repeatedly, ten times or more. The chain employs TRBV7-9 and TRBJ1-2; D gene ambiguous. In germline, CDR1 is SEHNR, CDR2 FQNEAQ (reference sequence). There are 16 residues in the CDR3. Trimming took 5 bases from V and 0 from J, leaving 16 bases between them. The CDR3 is CASSPIGPIANYGYTF. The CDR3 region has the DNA TGTGCCAGCAGCCCGATTGGGCCGATAGCTAACTATGGCTACACCTTC.

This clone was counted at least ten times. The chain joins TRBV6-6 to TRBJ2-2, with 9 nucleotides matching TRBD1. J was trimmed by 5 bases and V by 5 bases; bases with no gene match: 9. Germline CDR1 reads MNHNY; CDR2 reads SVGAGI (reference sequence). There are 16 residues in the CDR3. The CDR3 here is CASSPWTGVVTGELFF. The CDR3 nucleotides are TGTGCCAGCAGTCCCTGGACAGGGGTGGTGACCGGGGAGCTGTTTTTT.

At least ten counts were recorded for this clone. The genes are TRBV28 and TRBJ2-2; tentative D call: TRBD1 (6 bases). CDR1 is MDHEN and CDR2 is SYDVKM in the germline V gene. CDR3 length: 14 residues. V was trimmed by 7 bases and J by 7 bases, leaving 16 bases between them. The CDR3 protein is CASIRQGSGGELFF. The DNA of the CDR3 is TGTGCCAGCATCCGTCAGGGGTCGGGCGGGGAGCTGTTTTTT.

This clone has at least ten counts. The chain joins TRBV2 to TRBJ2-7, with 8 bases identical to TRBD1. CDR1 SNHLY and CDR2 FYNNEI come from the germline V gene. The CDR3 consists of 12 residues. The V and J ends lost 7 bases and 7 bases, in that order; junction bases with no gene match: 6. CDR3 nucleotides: TGTGCCAGCACGCAGGGGGCTAAAGAGCAGTACTTC. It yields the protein CASTQGAKEQYF.

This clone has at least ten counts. CDR3 in amino acids: CASSSSGRQDNEQFF. The CDR3 nucleotides read TGCGCCAGCAGCTCGAGCGGGAGGCAAGACAATGAGCAGTTCTTC. This rearrangement joins TRBV5-1 to TRBJ2-1; 9 bases line up with TRBD2. CDR1 is SGHRS, CDR2 YFSETQ, per germline. The ends lost 3 bases at V and 5 bases at J; junction bases unmatched: 6. CDR3 size: 15 residues.

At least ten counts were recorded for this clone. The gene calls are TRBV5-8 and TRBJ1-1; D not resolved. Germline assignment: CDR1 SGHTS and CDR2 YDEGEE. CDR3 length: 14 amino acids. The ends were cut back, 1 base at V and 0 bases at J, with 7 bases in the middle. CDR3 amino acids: CASSLSSVNTEAFF. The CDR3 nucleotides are TGTGCCAGCAGCTTGTCATCGGTGAACACTGAAGCTTTCTTT. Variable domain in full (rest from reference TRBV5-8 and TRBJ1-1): EAGVTQSPTHLIKTRGQQATLRCSPISGHTSVYWYQQALGLGLQFLLWYDEGEERNRGNFPPRFSGRQFPNYSSELNVNALELEDSALYLCASSLSSVNTEAFFGQGTRLTVV.

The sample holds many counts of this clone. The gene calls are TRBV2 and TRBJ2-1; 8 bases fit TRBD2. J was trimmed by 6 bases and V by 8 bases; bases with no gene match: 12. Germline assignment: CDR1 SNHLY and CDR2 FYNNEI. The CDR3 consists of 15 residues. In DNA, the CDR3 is TGTGCCAGCCGGGAGCAGGGACTAGAAACCAATGAGCAGTTCTTC. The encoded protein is CASREQGLETNEQFF.

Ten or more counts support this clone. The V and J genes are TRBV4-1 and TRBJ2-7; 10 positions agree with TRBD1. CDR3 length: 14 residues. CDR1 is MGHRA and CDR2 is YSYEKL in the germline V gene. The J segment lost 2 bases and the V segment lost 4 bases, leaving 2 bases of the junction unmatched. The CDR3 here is CASSPGQGTYEQYF. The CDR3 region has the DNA TGCGCCAGCAGCCCGGGACAGGGGACCTACGAGCAGTACTTC.

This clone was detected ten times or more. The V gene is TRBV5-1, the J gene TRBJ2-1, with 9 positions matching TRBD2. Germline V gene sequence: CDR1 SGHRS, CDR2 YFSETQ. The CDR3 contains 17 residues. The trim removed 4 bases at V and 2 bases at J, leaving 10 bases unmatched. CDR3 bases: TGCGCCAGCAGCCTTACCCTACAGCGGGAGGCCTACAATGAGCAGTTCTTC. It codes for CASSLTLQREAYNEQFF. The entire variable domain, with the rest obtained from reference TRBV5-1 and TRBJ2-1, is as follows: KAGVTQTPRYLIKTRGQQVTLSCSPISGHRSVSWYQQTPGQGLQFLFEYFSETQRNKGNFPGRFSGRQFSNSRSEMNVSTLELGDSALYLCASSLTLQREAYNEQFFGPGTRLTVL.

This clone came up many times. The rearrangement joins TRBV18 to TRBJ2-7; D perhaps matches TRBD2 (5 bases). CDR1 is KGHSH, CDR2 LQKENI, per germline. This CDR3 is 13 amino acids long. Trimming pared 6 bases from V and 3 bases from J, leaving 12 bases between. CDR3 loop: CASSPGTSYEQYF. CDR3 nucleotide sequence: TGTGCCAGCTCGCCGGGAACAAGCTACGAGCAGTACTTC.

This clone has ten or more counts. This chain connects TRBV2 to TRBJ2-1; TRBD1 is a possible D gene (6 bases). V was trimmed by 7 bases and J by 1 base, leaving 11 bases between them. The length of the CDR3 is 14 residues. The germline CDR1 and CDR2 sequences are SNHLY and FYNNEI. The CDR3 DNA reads TGTGCCAGCAAGGACAGTATTTCCTACAATGAGCAGTTCTTC. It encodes CASKDSISYNEQFF. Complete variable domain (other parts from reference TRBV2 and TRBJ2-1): EPEVTQTPSHQVTQMGQEVILRCVPISNHLYFYWYRQILGQKVEFLVSFYNNEISEKSEIFDDQFSVERPDGSNFTLKIRSTKLEDSAMYFCASKDSISYNEQFFGPGTRLTVL.

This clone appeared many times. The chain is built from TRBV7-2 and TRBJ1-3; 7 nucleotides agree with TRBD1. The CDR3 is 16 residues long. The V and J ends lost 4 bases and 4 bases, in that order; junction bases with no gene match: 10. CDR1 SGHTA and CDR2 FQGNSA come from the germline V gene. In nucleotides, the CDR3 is TGTGCCAGCAGCTATACAGGGGCCACGGGGGGAAACACCATATATTTT. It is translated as CASSYTGATGGNTIYF.

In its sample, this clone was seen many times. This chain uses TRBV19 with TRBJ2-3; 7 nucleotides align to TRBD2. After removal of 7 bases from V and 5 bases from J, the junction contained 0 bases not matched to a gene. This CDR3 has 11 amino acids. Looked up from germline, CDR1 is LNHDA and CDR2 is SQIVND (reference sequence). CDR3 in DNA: TGTGCCAGTACTAGCGGAGATACGCAGTATTTT. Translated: CASTSGDTQYF.